Listed below are T cell receptor beta chains from one sample, sequenced in a study of blood T cell repertoires in COVID-19. The assay was immunoSEQ multiplex PCR, and TCRdb's table has in-frame clones only and misses some. The profile shows roughly 32,000 clones, about 90% of them singletons. The specimen sequenced was peripheral blood. The receptors here all came from a man older than 75 with acute or convalescent COVID-19. CDR3s leave out the opening cysteine and the closing phenylalanine or tryptophan. For some rows the clone size is stated as once, few or many, or as a class when expanded; others skip it.

abundance: .
j_gene: TRBJ2-5
v_gene: TRBV12-5
CDR3aa: ASGLERETQY

abundance: .
j_gene: TRBJ2-2
v_gene: TRBV9
CDR3aa: ASSGLAGEGGELF

abundance: .
j_gene: TRBJ2-7
v_gene: TRBV9
CDR3aa: ASIDSSGGLYEQY

abundance: .
j_gene: TRBJ2-7
v_gene: TRBV3-1/TRBV3-2
CDR3aa: ASSQRSGGGYEQY

abundance: .
j_gene: TRBJ2-7
v_gene: TRBV27
CDR3aa: ASKRDRGLPSYEQY

abundance: .
j_gene: TRBJ2-3
v_gene: TRBV10-3
CDR3aa: AIMAPGRATDTQY

abundance: .
j_gene: TRBJ1-1
v_gene: TRBV2
CDR3aa: ASSVEGRTEAF

abundance: .
j_gene: TRBJ2-1
v_gene: TRBV5-1
CDR3aa: ASSPGLPPYNEQF

abundance: few
j_gene: TRBJ2-3
v_gene: TRBV28
CDR3aa: ASSESGGSRSTDTQY

abundance: .
j_gene: TRBJ1-1
v_gene: TRBV5-1
CDR3aa: ASSWGDRGLLSEAF